The 15 T cell receptor beta chains reported below all come from one sample, sequenced in a study of somatic mutations in cytotoxic T cells in rheumatoid arthritis. The data were produced by immunoSEQ multiplex PCR, yet TCRdb's version contains in-frame clones alone and is incomplete. This repertoire shows tens of thousands of clones, approximately 80% found once; its top ten account for more than 2.5%. The sample taken for sequencing was CD8+ T cells sorted from blood. Receptors were obtained from a man aged 40-49 years in good health.

This clone turned up a few times. This chain links TRBV4-1 with TRBJ2-1; D unresolved. The CDR3 totals 18 residues. Deletions cut 0 bases from V and 1 base from J, with 16 bases between. Germline loops: CDR1 MGHRA, CDR2 YSYEKL. The CDR3 sequence is CASSQDRLVGLSYNEQFF. The CDR3 DNA reads as TGCGCCAGCAGCCAAGATCGGCTGGTCGGGTTGTCCTACAATGAGCAGTTCTTC.

The J gene is TRBJ1-1, the V gene TRBV6-5; the D gene is possibly TRBD1 (5 bases). CDR1 MNHEY and CDR2 SVGAGI come from the germline V gene. V was clipped by 2 bases and J by 10 bases, with 11 bases between them. This CDR3 contains 12 residues. The CDR3 protein is CASSYGGEGAFF. In nucleotides, the CDR3 is TGTGCCAGCAGTTACGGGGGGGAGGGAGCTTTCTTT.

The chain is built from TRBV9 and TRBJ1-2; D call uncertain. The CDR3 consists of 16 residues. CDR1 and CDR2 from the germline V gene are SGDLS and YYNGEE. The V gene lost 4 bases and the J gene lost 0 bases, with 16 bases spanning the gap. CDR3 DNA sequence: TGTGCCAGCAGCTCCCGGCGCAGCAACGCTAACTATGGCTACACCTTC. Amino acids: CASSSRRSNANYGYTF.

This rearrangement joins TRBV7-6 to TRBJ2-7; D is perhaps TRBD2 (6 bases). The CDR3 has 12 residues. Germline CDR1 reads SGHVS; CDR2 reads FNYEAQ. Deletions cut 3 bases from V and 6 bases from J, with 9 bases between. The CDR3 loop is CASSLEGSEQYF. CDR3 coding DNA: TGTGCCAGCAGCTTGGAGGGCTCCGAGCAGTACTTC.

V and J are TRBV27 and TRBJ2-3; 12 bases line up with TRBD2. The CDR3 is 18 residues long. V was pared by 6 bases and J by 0 bases, with 10 bases of the junction left unmatched. The germline V gene encodes CDR1 MNHEY and CDR2 SMNVEV (reference sequence). The CDR3 protein is CASRRHRTSGISTDTQYF. CDR3 in DNA: TGTGCCAGCAGACGCCATCGGACTAGCGGGATTAGCACAGATACGCAGTATTTT.

The chain uses TRBV4-1 and TRBJ2-1; 10 nucleotides match TRBD2. Germline trimming cut 0 bases from V and 7 bases from J; bases unmatched to any gene: 12. The CDR3 is 18 amino acids. Germline V CDR1 and CDR2: MGHRA, YSYEKL. CDR3 loop: CASSQDFYLAGVANEQFF. The CDR3 DNA is TGCGCCAGCAGCCAAGATTTCTACCTAGCGGGAGTTGCAAATGAGCAGTTCTTC.

This chain uses TRBV28 with TRBJ2-3; TRBD1 might be the D (5 bases). V shed 5 bases and J shed 4 bases, with 10 bases lying between them. The CDR3 runs to 13 residues. The germline V gene has CDR1 MDHEN and CDR2 SYDVKM. CDR3 sequence reads: CASSLGAADTQYF. In nucleotides, the CDR3 is TGTGCCAGCAGTCTTGGGGCGGCAGATACGCAGTATTTT.

DNA for the CDR3: TGTGCCAGCTCACGAGAATACGAGCAGTACTTC. As protein: CASSREYEQYF. This chain uses TRBV18 with TRBJ2-7; no definite D call. This CDR3 is 11 amino acids long. V was clipped by 4 bases and J by 4 bases, with 5 bases between them. Germline lookup yields CDR1 KGHSH and CDR2 LQKENI.

This sequence joins TRBV2 and TRBJ2-7; 14 positions match TRBD2. The junction had 10 bases not matched to a gene; V was cut back by 7 bases and J by 5 bases. This CDR3 is 16 amino acids long. Germline V gene sequence: CDR1 SNHLY, CDR2 FYNNEI. In nucleotides, the CDR3 is TGTGCCAGCATAGGACCGGGACTAGCGGGAGTCAACGAGCAGTACTTC. This gives the protein CASIGPGLAGVNEQYF.

This clone was detected once. V usage is TRBV21-1 and J usage is TRBJ1-5; the D call TRBD1 from the table was never checked on the DNA. TRBV21-1 is marked as a pseudogene. CDR3 length: 17 residues. The CDR3 sequence is CASSKGTGLLYNQPQHF. Here the CDR3 DNA reads TGTGCCAGCAGCAAAGGAACAGGGCTTCTTTACAATCAGCCCCAGCATTTT.

The gene calls are TRBV7-9 and TRBJ1-2, with unresolved D. The CDR3 consists of 12 residues. The V gene lost 1 base and the J gene lost 11 bases, with 11 bases spanning the gap. Per germline, CDR1 SEHNR and CDR2 FQNEAQ (reference sequence). CDR3 amino acids: CASSLGGRSYTF. DNA of the CDR3: TGTGCCAGCAGCTTAGGAGGCCGGTCGTACACCTTC.

This clone was seen only once. The J gene is TRBJ2-1, the V gene TRBV10-2; 9 bases are shared with TRBD2. The germline V gene has CDR1 WSHSY and CDR2 SAAADI. The CDR3 has 16 residues. Trimming removed 8 bases from V and 7 bases from J; junction bases left unmatched: 15. CDR3 in amino acids: CASGGREGQYLNEQFF. CDR3 bases: TGCGCCAGCGGGGGGCGGGAGGGGCAGTATTTGAATGAGCAGTTCTTC.

This chain joins TRBV28 and TRBJ2-7; a possible D gene is TRBD2 (6 bases). V lost 3 bases, J lost 0 bases, and 15 bases lay in between. Germline V lookup: CDR1 MDHEN, CDR2 SYDVKM. This CDR3 region has 16 residues. The CDR3, as DNA: TGTGCCAGCAGTTTGAGGTGGGGGAGGACCTCCTACGAGCAGTACTTC. Encoded protein: CASSLRWGRTSYEQYF.

The chain is built from TRBV7-9 and TRBJ2-1, with 10 positions matching TRBD2. V was clipped by 1 base and J by 6 bases; unmatched bases: 6. This CDR3 comprises 16 residues. Germline V gene data show CDR1 as SEHNR and CDR2 as FQNEAQ (reference sequence). The CDR3 reads CASSLVLAGELNEQFF. CDR3 DNA sequence: TGTGCCAGCAGCTTAGTTCTAGCGGGGGAGCTCAATGAGCAGTTCTTC.

The CDR3 DNA reads as TGTGCCAGCAGCGTAGATGGGGACCACGAGCAGTACTTC. Amino acids: CASSVDGDHEQYF. The chain carries TRBV9 and TRBJ2-7; D may correspond to TRBD1 or TRBD2 (5 bases each). Trimming removed 0 bases from V and 5 bases from J, with 9 bases in between. This CDR3 contains 13 residues. Germline V CDR1 and CDR2: SGDLS, YYNGEE. Supplemented by reference TRBV9 and TRBJ2-7, the full variable domain reads DSGVTQTPKHLITATGQRVTLRCSPRSGDLSVYWYQQSLDQGLQFLIQYYNGEERAKGNILERFSAQQFPDLHSELNLSSLELGDSALYFCASSVDGDHEQYFGPGTRLTVT.